Listed below are T cell receptor beta chains from one sample, sequenced in a study of shared clonotypes between healthy human individuals. Assay: immunoSEQ multiplex PCR; the TCRdb copy retains only in-frame clones and omits some. Counted here are about 1 million clones, about 76% occurring once; the ten biggest clones make up 1.2% to 1.5%. The sample taken for sequencing was memory CD4+ T cells sorted from blood. Every receptor here comes from a man in his late teens or twenties in good health. Each CDR3 is given with its conserved first and last residue. The D gene is left open where the match is weak.

>TRBJ2-3|-|TRBV10-3
TGTGCCATCAGTGACTCTGCGGGCGCCCCCACAGATACGCAGTATTTT
CAISDSAGAPTDTQYF
>TRBJ2-2|-|TRBV6-1
TGTGCCAGCAGTGAATTGAAAGAGTCCCTCAGGCGCTGGGACACCGGGGAGCTGTTTTTT
CASSELKESLRRWDTGELFF
>TRBJ1-4|-|TRBV28
TGTGCCAGCGTTATGGGGGGGCCTAATGAAAAACTGTTTTTT
CASVMGGPNEKLFF
>TRBJ1-2|-|TRBV28
TGTGCCAGCAGTCCCGGACGGAGTCCTGGCTACACCTTC
CASSPGRSPGYTF
>TRBJ1-2|TRBD1|TRBV6-6
TGTGCCAGCAGTCCCGGGACAGGGAACGGCTACACCTTC
CASSPGTGNGYTF
>TRBJ2-2|TRBD2|TRBV9
TGTGCCAGCAGCCCTCCCCGGAATAGCGGGAGAACCGGGGAGCTGTTTTTT
CASSPPRNSGRTGELFF
>TRBJ2-7|-|TRBV7-9
TGTGCCACCGCCCAATCCTACGAGCAGTACTTC
CATAQSYEQYF
>TRBJ2-1|TRBD2|TRBV5-1
TGCGCCAGCAGCCCACGGGGACTAGCCAAGGCTGAGCAGTTCTTC
CASSPRGLAKAEQFF
>TRBJ2-5|TRBD1|TRBV5-1
TGCGCCAGCAGCCCAGGGGGCCCTGGGGAGACCCAGTACTTC
CASSPGGPGETQYF
>TRBJ1-2|TRBD1|TRBV5-6
TGTGCCAGCAGCCCTGACAGGGGAGCTAACTATGGCTACACCTTC
CASSPDRGANYGYTF